The 29 T cell receptor beta chains given below trace back to one sample, sequenced in a study of blood T cell repertoires in COVID-19. Clones were sequenced by immunoSEQ multiplex PCR, and TCRdb holds only the in-frame ones, with some missing. The sample lists 90,000 to 100,000 clones, less than 85% occurring once. Sequencing input: peripheral blood. Receptors originate from a man aged 70 or older with active or convalescent COVID-19.

In this sample, this clone turned up a few times. This chain connects TRBV30 to TRBJ2-7; D uncertain. Between the trimmed V and J ends, which lost 5 bases and 5 bases, there was a span of 13 bases. From germline, CDR1 is GTSNPN and CDR2 SVGIG (reference sequence). There are 12 residues in the CDR3. The chain's CDR3 is CAWREAAHEQYF. The DNA for the CDR3 is TGTGCCTGGCGAGAGGCGGCCCACGAGCAGTACTTC.

The chain has TRBV7-3 and TRBJ2-1, with D maybe TRBD2 (5 bases). The CDR3 length is 16 residues. Germline lookup yields CDR1 SGHTA and CDR2 FQGTGA. V was trimmed by 5 bases and J by 0 bases, leaving 14 bases between them. The CDR3 here is CASSLMPGSSYNEQFF. In DNA, the CDR3 is TGTGCCAGCAGCCTAATGCCGGGGAGCTCCTACAATGAGCAGTTCTTC. Drawing the rest from reference TRBV7-3 and TRBJ2-1, the complete variable domain is GAGVSQTPSNKVTEKGKYVELRCDPISGHTALYWYRQSLGQGPEFLIYFQGTGAADDSGLPNDRFFAVRPEGSVSTLKIQRTERGDSAVYLCASSLMPGSSYNEQFFGPGTRLTVL.

On this clone: At one end the junction does not follow the germline gene, possibly because of a read error. This chain joins TRBV6-1 and TRBJ1-1; 7 nucleotides line up with TRBD1. Germline V gene sequence: CDR1 MNHNS, CDR2 SASEGT. The CDR3 runs to 18 residues. CDR3 sequence: CASREAGGRVVVNTEAFF. Written as DNA, the CDR3 is TGTGCCAGCAGGGAAGCAGGGGGAAGGGTGGTGGTGAACACTGAAGCTTTCTTT.

The sample holds a few counts of this clone. The chain is built from TRBV4-1 and TRBJ1-2; 11 bases align to TRBD1. This CDR3 has 16 amino acids. V dropped 3 bases and J dropped 4; count of bases not matched to a gene: 7. Germline V CDR1 and CDR2: MGHRA, YSYEKL. The CDR3 here is CASSHSGQGVGYGYTF. The CDR3 DNA sequence: TGCGCCAGCAGCCACTCGGGACAGGGGGTCGGCTATGGCTACACCTTC.

This clone was seen a handful of times. The chain uses TRBV6-5 and TRBJ1-5; D gene uncertain. Deletions cut 8 bases from V and 0 bases from J, with 11 bases between. This CDR3 comprises 14 residues. Germline V gene data show CDR1 as MNHEY and CDR2 as SVGAGI. CDR3 residues: CASGSLGSNQPQHF. The CDR3 nucleotides read TGTGCCAGCGGTTCCCTAGGTAGCAATCAGCCCCAGCATTTT.

There are many counts of this clone. The J gene is TRBJ1-2, the V gene TRBV19; D is unresolved. CDR1 and CDR2 (germline): LNHDA, SQIVND (reference sequence). The CDR3 sequence is 14 residues long. V was shortened by 0 bases and J by 8 bases, with 13 bases between the two germline ends. CDR3 sequence: CASSIDPRALGYTF. The DNA for the CDR3 is TGTGCCAGTAGTATAGATCCGCGAGCCTTGGGCTACACCTTC.

The chain uses TRBV15 and TRBJ1-5, with D maybe TRBD1 (5 bases). Deletions cut 1 base from V and 4 bases from J, with 8 bases between. The CDR3 contains 14 residues. Per the germline V gene, CDR1 is LNHNV and CDR2 is YYDKDF (reference sequence). CDR3 coding DNA: TGTGCCACCAGCAGAGCGGCAGGGAATCAGCCCCAGCATTTT. Encoded protein: CATSRAAGNQPQHF.

CDR3 sequence: CASTRDRGRVETQYF. CDR3 coding DNA: TGCGCCAGCACTCGGGACAGGGGGCGCGTAGAGACCCAGTACTTC. This sequence joins TRBV5-1 and TRBJ2-5; 12 bases align to TRBD1. The ends lost 6 bases at V and 4 bases at J; junction bases unmatched: 7. The CDR3 runs to 15 residues. Germline CDR1 is SGHRS and CDR2 is YFSETQ.

The chain links TRBV9 to TRBJ2-1, with TRBD1 matching 8 bases. V trimming: 0 bases; J trimming: 8 bases; junction bases outside the gene matches: 10. There are 16 residues in the CDR3. Germline V gene data show CDR1 as SGDLS and CDR2 as YYNGEE. The CDR3 coding sequence is TGTGCCAGCAGCGTAGGGACAGGGAACATAGGACATGAGCAGTTCTTC. Protein product: CASSVGTGNIGHEQFF.

V is TRBV11-3 and J is TRBJ2-1; 8 bases fit TRBD2. Trimming took 3 bases from V and 6 from J; bases not matched to a gene: 4. Germline assignment: CDR1 SGHNT and CDR2 YENEEA. The CDR3 is 14 residues long. CDR3 residues: CASSFGGAGNEQFF. The CDR3 DNA follows: TGTGCCAGCAGCTTCGGGGGGGCCGGCAATGAGCAGTTCTTC.

This chain joins TRBV19 and TRBJ1-3, with 7 bases matching TRBD1. J was trimmed by 4 bases and V by 5 bases; bases with no gene match: 14. The CDR3 spans 17 residues. Germline lookup yields CDR1 LNHDA and CDR2 SQIVND (reference sequence). The DNA of the CDR3 is TGTGCCAGTAGTCCGTCGCTCTTGACAGGGAACGGAAACACCATATATTTT. Translating it yields CASSPSLLTGNGNTIYF.

This chain joins TRBV7-2 and TRBJ1-4; tentatively, D is TRBD1 (5 bases). This CDR3 has 16 residues. Germline CDR1 and CDR2: SGHTA and FQGNSA. The V and J ends lost 5 bases and 5 bases respectively, with 18 bases between them. CDR3 nucleotides: TGTGCCAGCAGCCCGCGCTTGACAGCCGGGAATGAAAAACTGTTTTTT. Its protein is CASSPRLTAGNEKLFF.

This clone showed up just a few times. The rearrangement links TRBV2 to TRBJ1-4, with 11 nucleotides matching TRBD1. Looked up from germline, CDR1 is SNHLY and CDR2 is FYNNEI. The CDR3 totals 15 residues. The V gene end was trimmed by 7 bases and the J gene end by 7 bases; junction bases not matched to a gene: 8. CDR3 residues: CASKPGTGGGEKLFF. CDR3 DNA sequence: TGTGCCAGCAAACCCGGGACAGGGGGTGGTGAAAAACTGTTTTTT.

V is TRBV5-1 and J is TRBJ2-5; 9 bases align to TRBD2. Germline V CDR1 and CDR2: SGHRS, YFSETQ. The CDR3 has 16 amino acids. V lost 4 bases to trimming and J lost 1 base; unmatched junction nucleotides: 8. CDR3 sequence (DNA): TGCGCCAGCAGCCTCTTAGCGGGGGTGGGCCAAGAGACCCAGTACTTC. Translated: CASSLLAGVGQETQYF.

The V and J genes are TRBV3-1 (or the pseudogene TRBV3-2) and TRBJ2-1; TRBD2 might be the D (5 bases). Germline V CDR1 and CDR2: LGHDT, YNNKEL (reference sequence). The CDR3 contains 17 residues. Trimming removed 0 bases at V and 3 bases at J, with 15 bases between. The CDR3 coding sequence is TGTGCCAGCAGCCAAGATGGGCCTGGAGGCTACTACAATGAGCAGTTCTTC. This encodes CASSQDGPGGYYNEQFF.

A note on this clone: The junction departs from the called germline gene at one end, perhaps through a read error. The rearrangement links TRBV2 to TRBJ2-7; 7 bases align to TRBD2. This CDR3 spans 15 amino acids. Germline V gene lookup returns CDR1 SNHLY and CDR2 FYNNEI. DNA of the CDR3: TGTGCCGGCAGTGCCGCGTGGCGGGGGAGCACCGAGCAGTACTTC. It yields the protein CAGSAAWRGSTEQYF.

This clone turned up a few times. The V and J genes are TRBV6-5 and TRBJ2-5; TRBD2 matches at 11 bases. This CDR3 is 14 amino acids long. Germline V CDR1 and CDR2: MNHEY, SVGAGI. V lost 4 bases and J lost 4; bases outside the gene matches: 2. The CDR3 bases are TGTGCCAGCAGTTTCGGGACTAGCGGAGAGACCCAGTACTTC. Amino acid sequence: CASSFGTSGETQYF.

This chain joins TRBV11-3 and TRBJ2-3, with D perhaps TRBD2 (6 bases). V shed 1 base and J shed 1 base, with 12 bases lying between them. The CDR3 length is 16 residues. Per germline, CDR1 SGHNT and CDR2 YENEEA. Here the CDR3 DNA reads TGTGCCAGCAGCTTAGGACGGGACTTTCGCACAGATACGCAGTATTTT. Translation gives CASSLGRDFRTDTQYF.

The CDR3 region has the DNA TGCGCCAGCCGACAGACAGGGATTCTAGAGACCCAGTACTTC. Translation gives CASRQTGILETQYF. V is TRBV5-1 and J is TRBJ2-5; TRBD1 aligns across 7 bases. CDR1 is SGHRS and CDR2 is YFSETQ in the germline V gene. V was clipped by 7 bases and J by 4 bases; unmatched bases: 10. The CDR3 length is 14 residues.

This clone has a single count. Written as DNA, the CDR3 is TGTGCCAGCAGCACTCTTCCGGGACAGCCTAGCACAGATACGCAGTATTTT. This encodes CASSTLPGQPSTDTQYF. The chain joins TRBV7-9 to TRBJ2-3, with 7 nucleotides matching TRBD1. Looked up from germline, CDR1 is SEHNR and CDR2 is FQNEAQ (reference sequence). Trimming took 5 bases from V and 0 from J; bases not matched to a gene: 11. This CDR3 is 17 amino acids long.

The J gene is TRBJ1-2, the V gene TRBV6-5; TRBD1 is a possible D gene (6 bases). From germline, CDR1 is MNHEY and CDR2 SVGAGI. Trimming pared 6 bases from V and 6 bases from J, leaving 17 bases between. CDR3 length: 14 amino acids. CDR3 nucleotides: TGTGCCAGCAGCCTCGTGGGGGGGCGCGATGGCTACACCTTC. This codes for CASSLVGGRDGYTF.

V gene TRBV28 combines with J gene TRBJ2-6; D gene uncertain. Germline values: CDR1 MDHEN, CDR2 SYDVKM. This CDR3 is 15 amino acids long. Trimming stripped 2 bases from V and 0 bases from J, with 5 bases between. For the CDR3, the DNA is TGTGCCAGCAGTTTAGGGCGCTCTGGGGCCAACGTCCTGACTTTC. Translated: CASSLGRSGANVLTF. The variable domain in full, completed from reference TRBV28 and TRBJ2-6, reads DVKVTQSSRYLVKRTGEKVFLECVQDMDHENMFWYRQDPGLGLRLIYFSYDVKMKEKGDIPEGYSVSREKKERFSLILESASTNQTSMYLCASSLGRSGANVLTFGAGSRLTVL.

The gene calls are TRBV5-5 and TRBJ2-7; TRBD2 aligns across 11 bases. This CDR3 region has 15 residues. Germline CDR1 is SGHKS and CDR2 is YYEKEE (reference sequence). After removal of 0 bases from V and 4 bases from J, the junction contained 3 bases not matched to a gene. CDR3 DNA sequence: TGTGCCAGCAGCTTGGCTAGCGGGGGGCTGTACGAGCAGTACTTC. Encoded protein: CASSLASGGLYEQYF.

This chain joins TRBV30 and TRBJ2-7; D is undetermined. Germline values: CDR1 GTSNPN, CDR2 SVGIG (reference sequence). The V end was cut by 5 bases, the J end by 3 bases, with 8 bases between. CDR3 length equals 11 residues. The CDR3 DNA follows: TGTGCCTGGGAATCCAACTACGAGCAGTACTTC. This sequence encodes CAWESNYEQYF.

The chain couples TRBV6-5 to TRBJ1-2; tentatively, D is TRBD1 (6 bases). The germline V gene has CDR1 MNHEY and CDR2 SVGAGI. The CDR3 length is 14 residues. V lost 7 bases, J lost 7 bases, and 19 bases lay in between. For the CDR3, the DNA is TGTGCCAGCACCGTTGGGGGGGCAGTGGTTGGCTACACCTTC. Protein: CASTVGGAVVGYTF.

The J gene is TRBJ1-4, the V gene TRBV10-3, with D possibly matching TRBD1 (5 bases). V was shortened by 0 bases and J by 6 bases, with 8 bases between the two germline ends. This CDR3 has 14 amino acids. The germline V gene encodes CDR1 ENHRY and CDR2 SYGVKD. For the CDR3, the DNA is TGTGCCATCAGTGAGTCAGGGGTAGATGAAAAACTGTTTTTT. Translation: CAISESGVDEKLFF.

V and J are TRBV3-1 (or the pseudogene TRBV3-2) and TRBJ1-1; unclear D gene. Per the germline V gene, CDR1 is LGHDT and CDR2 is YNNKEL (reference sequence). Trimming took off 5 bases at V and 7 bases at J, with 14 bases between the two ends. The CDR3 contains 13 residues. The DNA for the CDR3 is TGTGCCAGCAGCTACGGGCGGGGTAATGAAGCTTTCTTT. Residues: CASSYGRGNEAFF.

About this clone: The junction departs from the called germline gene at one end, perhaps through a read error. The chain is built from TRBV6-5 and TRBJ2-3, with a tentative D call TRBD1 (6 bases). The germline CDR1 and CDR2 sequences are MNHEY and SVGAGI. The CDR3 is made up of 13 amino acids. The CDR3 DNA reads as TGTGCCAGCAGTAACTCAGGGGCAGATACGCAGTATTTT. This sequence encodes CASSNSGADTQYF.

This clone was seen only once. V and J are TRBV11-2 and TRBJ1-3; D unclear. V gave up 0 bases and J gave up 0 bases, with 12 bases separating them. From germline, CDR1 is SGHAT and CDR2 FQNNGV. This CDR3 is built from 17 residues. The CDR3 protein is CASSLEHSFSSGNTIYF. The CDR3 DNA reads TGTGCCAGCAGCTTAGAACACAGCTTCTCCTCTGGAAACACCATATATTTT.